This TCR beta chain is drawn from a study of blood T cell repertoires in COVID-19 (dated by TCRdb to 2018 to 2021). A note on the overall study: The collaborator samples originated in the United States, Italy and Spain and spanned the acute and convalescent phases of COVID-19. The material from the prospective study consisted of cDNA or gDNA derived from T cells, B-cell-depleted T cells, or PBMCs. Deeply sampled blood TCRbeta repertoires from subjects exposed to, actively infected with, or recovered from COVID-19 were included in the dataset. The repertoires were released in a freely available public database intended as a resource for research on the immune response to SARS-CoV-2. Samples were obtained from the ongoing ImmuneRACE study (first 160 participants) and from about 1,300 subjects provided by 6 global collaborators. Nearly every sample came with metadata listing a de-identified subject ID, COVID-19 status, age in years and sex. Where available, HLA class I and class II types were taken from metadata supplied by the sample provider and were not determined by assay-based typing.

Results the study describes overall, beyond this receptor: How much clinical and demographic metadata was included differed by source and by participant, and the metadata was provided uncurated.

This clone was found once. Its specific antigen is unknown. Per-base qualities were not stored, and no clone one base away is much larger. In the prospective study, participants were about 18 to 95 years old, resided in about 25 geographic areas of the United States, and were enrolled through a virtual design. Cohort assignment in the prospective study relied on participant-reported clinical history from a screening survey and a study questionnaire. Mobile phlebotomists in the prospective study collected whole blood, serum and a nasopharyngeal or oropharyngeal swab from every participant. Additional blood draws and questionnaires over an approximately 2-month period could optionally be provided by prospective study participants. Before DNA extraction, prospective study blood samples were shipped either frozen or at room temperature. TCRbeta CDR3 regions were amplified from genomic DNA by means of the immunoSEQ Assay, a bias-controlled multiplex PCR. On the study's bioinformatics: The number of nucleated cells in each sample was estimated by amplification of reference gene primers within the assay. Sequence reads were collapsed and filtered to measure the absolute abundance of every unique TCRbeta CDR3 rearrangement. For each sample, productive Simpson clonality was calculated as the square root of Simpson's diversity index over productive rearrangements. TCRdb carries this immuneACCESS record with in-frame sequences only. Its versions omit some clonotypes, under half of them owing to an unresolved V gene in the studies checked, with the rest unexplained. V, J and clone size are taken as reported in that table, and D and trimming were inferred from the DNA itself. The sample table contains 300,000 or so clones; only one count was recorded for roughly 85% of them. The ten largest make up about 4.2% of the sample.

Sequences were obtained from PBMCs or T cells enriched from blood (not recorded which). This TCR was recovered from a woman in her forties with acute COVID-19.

The CDR3 reads as follows: CASSPPVAQGYNEQFF. The bases read TGTGCCAGCAGTCCCCCAGTGGCACAGGGGTACAATGAGCAGTTCTTC. This chain joins TRBV7-9 to TRBJ2-1, with 7 junctional bases fitting TRBD1. The CDR3 contains 16 residues, cysteine and phenylalanine counted. The only DNA kept is the CDR3, 48 bases in frame from the first base. The V end gives up 6 bases and the J end 4 bases, leaving 12 bases in the junction not matched to a gene. Looking up the germline V gene (reference sequence) yields CDR1 SEHNR and CDR2 FQNEAQ.